Sequencing of this TCR beta chain was carried out in a study of cytomegalovirus exposure and HLA in healthy donors. PCR used 60 Vbeta primers and 13 Jbeta primers. The method was immunoSEQ multiplex PCR; TCRdb's version includes in-frame clones alone and lacks a portion of them. The table records around 140,000 clones, roughly 81% of them present only once. Study results and caveats: CMV serostatus was the sole immune exposure data available.

CDR3 length: 16 residues. Germline CDR1 reads LNHDA; CDR2 reads SQIVND (reference sequence). V dropped 1 base and J dropped 3 bases, with 15 bases sitting between them. Comments on this clone: As yet, its antigen is unknown.

The chain combines TRBV19 with TRBJ1-2; D gene uncertain. The material sequenced was PBMCs. This receptor was identified in a female donor in good health and CMV-seronegative. CDR3 nucleotide sequence: TGTGCCAGTAGTATAGGGTTGAGGGATGGGCACTATGGCTACACCTTC. Translated, it gives CASSIGLRDGHYGYTF.